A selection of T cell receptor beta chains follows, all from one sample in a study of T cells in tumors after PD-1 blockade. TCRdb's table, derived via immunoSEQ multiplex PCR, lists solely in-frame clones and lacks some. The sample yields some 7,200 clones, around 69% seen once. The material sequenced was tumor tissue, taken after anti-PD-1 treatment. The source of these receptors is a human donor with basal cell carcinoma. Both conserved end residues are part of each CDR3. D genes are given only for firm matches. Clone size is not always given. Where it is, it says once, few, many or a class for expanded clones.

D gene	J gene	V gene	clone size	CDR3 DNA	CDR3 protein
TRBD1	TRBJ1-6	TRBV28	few	TGTGCCAGCAGTCTCTGGACAGGGGATTATAATTCACCCCTCCACTTT	CASSLWTGDYNSPLHF
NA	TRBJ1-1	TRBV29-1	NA	TGCAGCGTTGGTCGGGGAGAGATGAACACTGAAGCTTTCTTT	CSVGRGEMNTEAFF
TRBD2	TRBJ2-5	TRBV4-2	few	TGTGCCAGCAGCCCAAGTGGGGGCGGGAGGGGCCAAGAGACCCAGTACTTC	CASSPSGGGRGQETQYF
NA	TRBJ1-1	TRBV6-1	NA	TGTGCCAGCAGTGAAACACTAAACACTGAAGCTTTCTTT	CASSETLNTEAFF
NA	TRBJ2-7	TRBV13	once	TGTGCCAGCAGCCCGAATACGGGTGGGCGCGAGCAGTACTTC	CASSPNTGGREQYF
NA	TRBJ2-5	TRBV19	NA	TGTGCCAGTAGTATTAATCTGTGGGGGGAGACCCAGTACTTC	CASSINLWGETQYF
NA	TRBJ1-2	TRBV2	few	TGTGCCAGCAGTCGAGGGATTTCAGACTATGGCTACACCTTC	CASSRGISDYGYTF
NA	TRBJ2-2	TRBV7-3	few	TGTGCCAGCAGCCCGAACACCGGGGAGCTGTTTTTT	CASSPNTGELFF
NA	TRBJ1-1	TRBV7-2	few	TGTGCCAGTAGAGTCAGCCTGAACACTGAAGCTTTCTTT	CASRVSLNTEAFF
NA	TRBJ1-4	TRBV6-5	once	TGTGCCAGCAGACCATCATTACGGCCGAATGAAAAACTGTTTTTT	CASRPSLRPNEKLFF
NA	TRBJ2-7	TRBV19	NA	TGTGCCAGTAGTTTGATAGCGGATACCTACGAGCAGTACTTC	CASSLIADTYEQYF
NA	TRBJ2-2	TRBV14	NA	TGTGCCAGCAGCCAAGGAGGGTCCGGGGAGCTGTTTTTT	CASSQGGSGELFF
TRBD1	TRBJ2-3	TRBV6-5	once	TGTGCCAGCACCGACCGGGACAGGGGCACAGATACGCAGTATTTT	CASTDRDRGTDTQYF
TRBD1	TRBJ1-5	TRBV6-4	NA	TGTGCCAGCAGTGCTACAGGGGGCGAAGGTCAGCCCCAGCATTTT	CASSATGGEGQPQHF
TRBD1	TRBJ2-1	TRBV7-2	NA	TGTGCCAGCAGCTTAGGTTCTCTGGCAACCGGGACAGGGGCTCGTGAGCAGTTCTTC	CASSLGSLATGTGAREQFF
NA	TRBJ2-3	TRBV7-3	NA	TGTGCCAGCAGCCGCCCCGATACAGATACGCAGTATTTT	CASSRPDTDTQYF
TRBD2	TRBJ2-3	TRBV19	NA	TGTGCCAGTAGTAAGGGACTAGCGGGAGGAGCAGATACGCAGTATTTT	CASSKGLAGGADTQYF
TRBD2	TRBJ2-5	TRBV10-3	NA	TGTGCCACCCAAGGTAGCGGGGACCAAGAGACCCAGTACTTC	CATQGSGDQETQYF